This T cell receptor beta chain was documented in a study of Graves' ophthalmopathy and Graves' hyperthyroidism. Notes on the study in general: The model flagged ophthalmopathy progression at more than 60% sensitivity and 72% to 80% specificity.

Scientists amplified the TCR beta CDR3 regions from RNA transcripts. RT-PCR with HTBI primers came first, then second-round multiplex PCR. A single record per CDR3 protein comes from TCRdb applying MiXCR to the multiplex PCR reads. The sample lists some 1.1 million distinct CDR3 sequences; about two fifths were seen once. Remarks on this clonotype: The antigen remains undetermined.

Germline CDR1 reads SGHRS; CDR2 reads YFSETQ. V was trimmed by 7 bases and J by 0 bases, leaving 10 bases between them. This CDR3 contains 14 residues. Sequencing used peripheral blood or thyroid tissue (not recorded which). This chain joins TRBV5-1 and TRBJ1-4, with D unresolved. The source of this sequence is an adult man with Graves' hyperthyroidism. CDR3 nucleotide sequence: TGCGCCAGCTGTCGCGGGGCAACTAATGAAAAACTGTTTTTT. This translates into CASCRGATNEKLFF.